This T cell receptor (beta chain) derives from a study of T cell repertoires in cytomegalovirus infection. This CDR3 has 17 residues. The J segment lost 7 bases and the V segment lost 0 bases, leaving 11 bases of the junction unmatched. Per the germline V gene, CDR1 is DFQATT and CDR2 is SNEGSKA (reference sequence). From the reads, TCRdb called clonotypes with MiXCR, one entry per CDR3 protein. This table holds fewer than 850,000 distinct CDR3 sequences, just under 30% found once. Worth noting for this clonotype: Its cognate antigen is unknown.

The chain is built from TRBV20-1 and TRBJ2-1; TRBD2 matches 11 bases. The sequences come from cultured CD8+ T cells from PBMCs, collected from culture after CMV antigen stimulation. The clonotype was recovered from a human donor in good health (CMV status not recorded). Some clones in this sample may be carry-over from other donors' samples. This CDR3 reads CSAREVLGLAVGNEQFF. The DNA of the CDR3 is TGCAGTGCTAGAGAGGTGTTGGGACTAGCGGTGGGGAATGAGCAGTTCTTC.